The 27 T cell receptor beta chains in this list originate from one sample, sequenced in a study of T cells in Graves' hyperthyroidism and ophthalmopathy (dated by TCRdb to between 2018 and 2021). Library generation was performed with multiplex PCR. The sequencing machine was an Illumina HiSeq 2000. The TCR beta CDR3 regions were amplified from the RNA transcripts. A first-round RT-PCR of the TCR CDR3 used the HTBI primer set with the Qiagen OneStep RT-PCR kit. TCRdb trimmed the raw reads at Q25, called clones with MiXCR and kept productive beta chains. Identical CDR3 proteins give one entry, which carries the most common genes and DNA. This sample lists under 650,000 distinct CDR3 sequences; roughly 17% were detected once. The ten largest account for about 3.8% of the sample. The source material was blood. The receptors originated from a young woman with Graves' hyperthyroidism.

V and J are TRBV29-1 and TRBJ2-1; 12 bases agree with TRBD2. This CDR3 is 18 amino acids long. In germline, CDR1 is SQVTM, CDR2 ANQGSEA. J gave up 6 bases and V 7 bases, and 19 bases lay outside the gene matches. CDR3 loop: CSAHSTSGSGGIGNEQFF. Here the CDR3 DNA reads TGCAGCGCCCATTCGACTAGCGGGAGTGGAGGTATTGGCAATGAGCAGTTCTTC.

As regards this clonotype: This may stem from a read error, because a much larger clone lies one nucleotide away. The chain uses TRBV10-2 and TRBJ1-5; TRBD1 agrees at 7 bases. The CDR3 contains 14 residues. Germline CDR1 and CDR2: WSHSY and SAAADI. The CDR3 reads CACRGTDRNQPQHF. For the CDR3, the DNA is TGCGCCTGCAGGGGGACAGACCGAAATCAGCCCCAGCATTTT.

The chain employs TRBV2 and TRBJ1-5; the D gene is possibly TRBD1 (6 bases). The ends were cut back, 7 bases at V and 11 bases at J, with 18 bases in the middle. This CDR3 contains 13 residues. Germline-derived CDR1 and CDR2 are SNHLY and FYNNEI. CDR3 coding DNA: TGTGCCAGCACCTTGGACAGTCTCCGGGCCCAGCATTTT. This translates into CASTLDSLRAQHF.

This clonotype was found a few times. CDR3 loop: CSAVLAGALSEQYF. CDR3 nucleotides: TGCAGTGCTGTATTAGCGGGTGCCCTCAGCGAGCAGTACTTC. V usage is TRBV20-1 and J usage is TRBJ2-7, with 7 positions matching TRBD2. This CDR3 comprises 14 residues. Germline V gene lookup returns CDR1 DFQATT and CDR2 SNEGSKA (reference sequence). V lost 5 bases to trimming and J lost 6 bases; unmatched junction nucleotides: 13.

The sample holds many counts of this clonotype. The chain couples TRBV6-1 to TRBJ1-3; TRBD1 is a possible D gene (6 bases). The germline V gene has CDR1 MNHNS and CDR2 SASEGT. This CDR3 has 14 residues. V was shortened by 9 bases and J by 0 bases, with 12 bases between the two germline ends. The CDR3 is CASHRANSGNTIYF. The CDR3 DNA reads as TGTGCCAGTCACAGGGCAAACTCTGGAAACACCATATATTTT.

In its sample, this clonotype was seen a few times. The chain joins TRBV7-9 to TRBJ2-7; D not certain. Per the germline V gene, CDR1 is SEHNR and CDR2 is FQNEAQ (reference sequence). The ends were cut back, 2 bases at V and 5 bases at J, with 4 bases in the middle. The CDR3 totals 11 residues. The CDR3 DNA reads TGTGCCAGCAGCTTATTTAACGAGCAGTACTTC. Translation: CASSLFNEQYF.

This clonotype was detected many times. This rearrangement joins TRBV6-1 to TRBJ1-6, with 7 bases matching TRBD1. CDR1 and CDR2 (germline): MNHNS, SASEGT. Trimming removed 0 bases from V and 9 bases from J; junction bases left unmatched: 14. The CDR3 length is 18 residues. Here the CDR3 DNA reads TGTGCCAGCAGTGAAGCGCGGGCCTGGCAGGGGGGACGTTCACCCCTCCACTTT. It codes for CASSEARAWQGGRSPLHF.

This chain joins TRBV4-1 and TRBJ1-1; 7 nucleotides align to TRBD1. Germline CDR1 is MGHRA and CDR2 is YSYEKL. V shed 0 bases and J 11 bases; nucleotides not matched to a gene: 3. This CDR3 comprises 12 residues. CDR3 protein: CASSQDGQVAFF. The DNA of the CDR3 is TGCGCCAGCAGCCAAGACGGACAGGTGGCTTTCTTT.

This clonotype has a count of ten or more. The J gene is TRBJ1-2, the V gene TRBV12-3 or TRBV12-4; no firm D call. This CDR3 is built from 12 residues. The V end lost 6 bases, the J end lost 7 bases, and 12 bases lay between the germline ends. CDR3 sequence: CASSRGRFGYTF. As DNA, the CDR3 is TGTGCCAGCAGCAGAGGGAGATTTGGCTACACCTTC.

This clonotype appeared a few times. The chain's CDR3 is CASSLGPSGVSYEQYF. The CDR3 DNA reads as TGTGCCAGCAGCTTGGGACCCAGCGGGGTATCCTACGAGCAGTACTTC. This rearrangement joins TRBV5-8 to TRBJ2-7; 7 nucleotides line up with TRBD2. CDR3 length equals 16 residues. V lost 0 bases, J lost 1 base, and 7 bases stayed unmatched. Per germline, CDR1 SGHTS and CDR2 YDEGEE.

This clonotype was recorded many times. The genes are TRBV3-1 and TRBJ2-3; TRBD2 is a possible D gene (6 bases). Trimming cost V 0 bases and J 4 bases, with 14 bases left between them. Germline loops: CDR1 LGHDT, CDR2 YNNKEL (reference sequence). This CDR3 contains 16 residues. CDR3 sequence: CASSQDWGRIPDTQYF. As DNA, the CDR3 is TGTGCCAGCAGCCAAGATTGGGGGAGGATTCCAGATACGCAGTATTTT.

This chain connects TRBV3-1 to TRBJ2-7; D is perhaps TRBD1 or TRBD2 (5 bases each). Trimming removed 4 bases from V and 6 bases from J, with 13 bases in between. This CDR3 comprises 13 residues. CDR1 and CDR2 (germline): LGHDT, YNNKEL (reference sequence). CDR3 sequence (DNA): TGTGCCAGCAGCCCACGGGACGGCTGCGAGCAGTACTTC. Translation: CASSPRDGCEQYF.

The genes are TRBV5-4 and TRBJ2-3, with 8 positions matching TRBD2. The V segment lost 1 base and the J segment 1 base; nucleotides outside the gene matches: 2. Germline CDR1 reads SGHNT; CDR2 reads YYREEE (reference sequence). CDR3 length equals 15 residues. CDR3 nucleotides: TGTGCCAGCAGCTTGTTGGGACTAGGCACAGATACGCAGTATTTT. Its translation is CASSLLGLGTDTQYF.

The chain uses TRBV7-9 and TRBJ2-2; TRBD1 might be the D (7 bases). V lost 11 bases and J 3 bases, leaving 25 bases between the germline ends. CDR3 length: 17 amino acids. The germline CDR1 and CDR2 sequences are SEHNR and FQNEAQ (reference sequence). Here the CDR3 DNA reads TGTGCCCAGTCCCTAGGGGGCTCACCGGGAGACACCGGGGAGCTGTTTTTT. Amino acids: CAQSLGGSPGDTGELFF.

The chain uses TRBV5-1 and TRBJ1-3; unclear D gene. The CDR3 is made up of 16 amino acids. Germline lookup yields CDR1 SGHRS and CDR2 YFSETQ. Trimming pared 4 bases from V and 1 base from J, leaving 15 bases between. This CDR3 reads CASSRISGLSGNTIYF. CDR3 in DNA: TGCGCCAGCAGCCGAATCAGTGGGCTATCTGGAAACACCATATATTTT.

In this sample, this clonotype turned up many times. J is TRBJ2-7 and V is TRBV11-2; D call uncertain. There are 15 residues in the CDR3. The V and J ends lost 5 bases and 2 bases respectively, with 16 bases between them. Germline V gene lookup returns CDR1 SGHAT and CDR2 FQNNGV. CDR3: CASSPLRARPYEQYF. The DNA for the CDR3 is TGTGCCAGCAGCCCCCTCCGAGCAAGACCCTACGAGCAGTACTTC.

This clonotype showed up many times. The CDR3 sequence is CASSPYADTRHEQYF. The CDR3 DNA follows: TGTGCCAGCAGTCCCTACGCGGACACGAGGCACGAGCAGTACTTC. The chain is built from TRBV27 and TRBJ2-7; tentative D call: TRBD1 (5 bases). The CDR3 length is 15 residues. With 5 bases removed from V and 5 bases from J, the gap between germline ends came to 19 bases. Germline V gene sequence: CDR1 MNHEY, CDR2 SMNVEV (reference sequence).

This clonotype has just a few counts. The genes are TRBV24-1 and TRBJ1-5, with 7 bases lining up with TRBD1. The germline V gene encodes CDR1 KGHDR and CDR2 SFDVKD. There are 16 residues in the CDR3. Unmatched junction bases numbered 8, after V lost 4 bases and J lost 3 bases. The CDR3 DNA reads TGTGCCACCAGTGACCCGGGTAGGGGGCCCAATCAGCCCCAGCATTTT. Translation gives CATSDPGRGPNQPQHF.

This clonotype has ten or more counts. The V gene is TRBV7-2, the J gene TRBJ2-7; the D gene is possibly TRBD2 (7 bases). Trimming took off 0 bases at V and 0 bases at J, with 9 bases between the two ends. Germline CDR1 and CDR2: SGHTA and FQGNSA. CDR3 length: 15 residues. CDR3 sequence: CASSLAGGVSYEQYF. The CDR3 bases are TGTGCCAGCAGCTTAGCAGGGGGGGTCTCCTACGAGCAGTACTTC.

The table lists this clonotype with many counts. The chain couples TRBV20-1 to TRBJ1-1; perhaps TRBD1 as D (6 bases). The germline V gene has CDR1 DFQATT and CDR2 SNEGSKA (reference sequence). The CDR3 consists of 11 residues. V lost 6 bases to trimming and J lost 1 base, with 6 bases between them. CDR3 nucleotides: TGCAGTGCACAGGGGAACACTGAAGCTTTCTTT. Protein sequence: CSAQGNTEAFF.

This clonotype has at least ten counts. The chain recombines TRBV20-1 with TRBJ2-1; D is ambiguous. With 0 bases removed from V and 4 bases from J, the gap between germline ends came to 28 bases. The CDR3 is 20 residues long. Looked up from germline, CDR1 is DFQATT and CDR2 is SNEGSKA (reference sequence). The CDR3 is CSARDTGPKAVTVYYNEQFF. The CDR3 DNA reads as TGCAGTGCTAGAGATACGGGCCCTAAGGCGGTGACCGTATATTACAATGAGCAGTTCTTC.

The table lists this clonotype with many counts. The rearrangement links TRBV11-2 to TRBJ1-5, with 7 bases identical to TRBD1. Trimming cost V 5 bases and J 5 bases; bases outside gene matches: 9. Germline CDR1 reads SGHAT; CDR2 reads FQNNGV. The CDR3 has 15 residues. In DNA, the CDR3 is TGTGCCAGCAGCGCCACAGGGGTCGGAGATCAGCCCCAGCATTTT. Amino acid sequence: CASSATGVGDQPQHF.

Concerning this clonotype: A read error may produce the germline difference seen at one junction end. This chain links TRBV7-7 with TRBJ2-1, with 14 bases lining up with TRBD2. There are 15 residues in the CDR3. Germline lookup yields CDR1 SSHAT and CDR2 FNYEAQ (reference sequence). The CDR3, as DNA: TGTGCTAGCAGCTTGGGGACTAGCGGGAGCAATGGGCAGTTCTTC. This encodes CASSLGTSGSNGQFF.

Many counts were recorded for this clonotype. V and J are TRBV12-3 or TRBV12-4 and TRBJ2-1; TRBD1 aligns across 8 bases. The CDR3 sequence is 14 residues long. V was pared by 6 bases and J by 6 bases, with 7 bases of the junction left unmatched. CDR3 coding DNA: TGTGCCAGCAGCCGCGGGACAGGTCCCAATGAGCAGTTCTTC. This codes for CASSRGTGPNEQFF.

This clonotype was counted only a few times. The J gene is TRBJ2-1, the V gene TRBV25-1; D gene ambiguous. The CDR3 covers 13 residues. Trimming took 6 bases from V and 9 from J, leaving 15 bases between them. Germline loops: CDR1 MGHDK, CDR2 SYGVNS. The CDR3 sequence: CASREVGRPEQFF. CDR3 nucleotides: TGTGCCAGCAGGGAAGTAGGTCGACCTGAGCAGTTCTTC.

The gene calls are TRBV6-2 or TRBV6-3 and TRBJ2-7; D is unclear. V was trimmed by 2 bases and J by 2 bases, leaving 16 bases between them. CDR3 length: 16 amino acids. The germline gives CDR1 MNHEY, CDR2 SVGEGT. The CDR3 sequence is CASSYGLGNPPYEQYF. Here the CDR3 DNA reads TGTGCCAGCAGTTACGGTTTGGGGAATCCCCCCTACGAGCAGTACTTC.

The chain has TRBV9 and TRBJ2-5; 8 bases agree with TRBD1. Germline values: CDR1 SGDLS, CDR2 YYNGEE. J was trimmed by 0 bases and V by 5 bases; bases with no gene match: 6. The CDR3 sequence is 15 residues long. The DNA of the CDR3 is TGTGCCAGCAGTAGGACAGGGTGGAACCAAGAGACCCAGTACTTC. It specifies CASSRTGWNQETQYF.